This T cell receptor beta chain was found in a study of identical twins. TCRdb re-called the 5' RACE reads with MiXCR, one entry per CDR3 protein. The sample lists 500,000 to 600,000 distinct CDR3 sequences, 22% seen once, with about 0.99% in the top ten. Each donor (without exception) was a healthy Caucasian. The V gene's germline CDR1 is SGHTS and CDR2 YDEGEE. V was shortened by 4 bases and J by 2 bases, with 17 bases between the two germline ends. The CDR3 sequence is 16 residues long. The sample also formed part of further work on T cells expressing NK-cell markers. That report notes: HCMV specificity was not established for the expanded NKG2C+ T cell clones.

The receptor's source is a woman aged 18-30 years in good health. The gene calls are TRBV5-8 and TRBJ2-3, with D unclear. Material for sequencing was CD4+ T cells sorted from blood. CDR3 loop: CASSPERLEITDTQYF. The CDR3, as DNA: TGTGCCAGCAGCCCCGAACGGCTGGAGATCACAGATACGCAGTATTTT.